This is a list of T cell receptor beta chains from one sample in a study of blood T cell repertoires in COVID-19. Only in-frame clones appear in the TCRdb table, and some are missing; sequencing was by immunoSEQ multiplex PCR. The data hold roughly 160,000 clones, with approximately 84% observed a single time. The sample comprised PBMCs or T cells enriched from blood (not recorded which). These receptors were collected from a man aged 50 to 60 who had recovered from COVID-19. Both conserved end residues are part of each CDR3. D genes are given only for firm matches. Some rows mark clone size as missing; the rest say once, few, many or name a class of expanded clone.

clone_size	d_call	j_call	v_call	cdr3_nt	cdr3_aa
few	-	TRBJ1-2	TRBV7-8	TGTGCCAGCAGGGACGGCCAGGGCAGCTATGGCTACACCTTC	CASRDGQGSYGYTF
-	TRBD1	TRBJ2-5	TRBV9	TGTGCCAGCACCGGACAGGGGATTCTCCAAGAGACCCAGTACTTC	CASTGQGILQETQYF
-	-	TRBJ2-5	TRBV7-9	TGTGCCAGCAGCGCGTCCCCGGAAGAGACCCAGTACTTC	CASSASPEETQYF
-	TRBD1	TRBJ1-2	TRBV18	TGTGCCAGCTCACCGGGACAGCCGAGGAACTATGGCTACACCTTC	CASSPGQPRNYGYTF
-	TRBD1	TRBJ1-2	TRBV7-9	TGTGCCAGCAGCACTACAGGGGATGGCTACACCTTC	CASSTTGDGYTF
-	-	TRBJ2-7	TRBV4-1	TGCGCCAGCAGCCAAGAAGGGGACGAGCAGTACTTC	CASSQEGDEQYF
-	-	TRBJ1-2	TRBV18	TGTGCCAGCTCACCCAAGGCCGGGGGAGGCGTCTATGGCTACACCTTC	CASSPKAGGGVYGYTF
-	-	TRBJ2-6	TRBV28	TGTGCCAGCAGTGACCCTAGCTCTGGGGCCAACGTCCTGACTTTC	CASSDPSSGANVLTF
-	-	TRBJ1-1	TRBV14	TGTGCCAGCACAAGGTCAGGGATGAACACTGAAGCTTTCTTT	CASTRSGMNTEAFF
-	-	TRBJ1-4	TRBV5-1	TGCGCCAGCAGCATAGGACACACAACTAATGAAAAACTGTTTTTT	CASSIGHTTNEKLFF
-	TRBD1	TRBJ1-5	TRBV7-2	TGTGCCAGCAGCTTATCCAGGGGGAATAGCAATCAGCCCCAGCATTTT	CASSLSRGNSNQPQHF
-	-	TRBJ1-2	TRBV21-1	TGTGCCAGCAGCACATCCGGGACAGGGGCAACAATTAACTATGGCTACACCTTC	CASSTSGTGATINYGYTF
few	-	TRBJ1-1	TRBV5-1	TGCGCCAGCAGCTTGGATGTCTCCGGGTTTGCTGAAGCTTTCTTT	CASSLDVSGFAEAFF
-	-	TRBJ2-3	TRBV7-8	TGTGCCAGCAGCTTAGAAGGGATCAGGGGCGCAGATACGCAGTATTTT	CASSLEGIRGADTQYF
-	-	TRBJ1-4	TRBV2	TGTGCCAGCAGCCGGGACGGAGGGGAAAAACTGTTTTTT	CASSRDGGEKLFF
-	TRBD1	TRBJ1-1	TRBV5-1	TGCGCCAGCAGGCGAACCAGGGGGAAGGTCACTGAAGCTTTCTTT	CASRRTRGKVTEAFF
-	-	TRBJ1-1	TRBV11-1	TGTGCCAGCAGCTACCGGACATACACTGAAGCTTTCTTT	CASSYRTYTEAFF
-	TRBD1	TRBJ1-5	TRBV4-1	TGCGCCAGCAGCCAAGTGGCAGGGGGATATAGCAATCAGCCCCAGCATTTT	CASSQVAGGYSNQPQHF